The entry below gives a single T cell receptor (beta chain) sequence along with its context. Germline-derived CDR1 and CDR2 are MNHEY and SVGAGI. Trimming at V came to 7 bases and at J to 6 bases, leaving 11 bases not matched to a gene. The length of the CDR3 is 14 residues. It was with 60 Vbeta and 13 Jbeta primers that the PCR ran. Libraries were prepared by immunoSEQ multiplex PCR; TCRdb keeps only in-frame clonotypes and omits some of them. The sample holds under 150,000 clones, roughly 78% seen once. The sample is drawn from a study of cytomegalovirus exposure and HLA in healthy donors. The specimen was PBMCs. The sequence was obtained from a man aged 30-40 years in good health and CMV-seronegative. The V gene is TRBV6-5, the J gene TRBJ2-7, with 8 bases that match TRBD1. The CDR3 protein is CASKTGALSAEQYF. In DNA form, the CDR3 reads TGTGCCAGCAAGACAGGGGCGCTGTCTGCCGAGCAGTACTTC.